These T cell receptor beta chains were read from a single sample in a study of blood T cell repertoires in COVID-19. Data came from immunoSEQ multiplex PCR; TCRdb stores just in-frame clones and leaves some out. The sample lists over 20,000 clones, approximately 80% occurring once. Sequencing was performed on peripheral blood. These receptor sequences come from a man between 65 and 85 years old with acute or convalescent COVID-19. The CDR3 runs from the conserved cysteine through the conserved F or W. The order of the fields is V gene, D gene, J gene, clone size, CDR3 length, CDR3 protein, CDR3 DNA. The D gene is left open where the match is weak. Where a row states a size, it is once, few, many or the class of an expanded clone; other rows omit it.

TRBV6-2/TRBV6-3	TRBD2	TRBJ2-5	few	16	CASSHRLAPTQETQYF	TGTGCCAGCAGTCACAGACTAGCGCCGACCCAAGAGACCCAGTACTTC
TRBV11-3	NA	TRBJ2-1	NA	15	CASSFGGPRHNEQFF	TGTGCCAGCAGCTTCGGGGGACCTCGCCACAATGAGCAGTTCTTC
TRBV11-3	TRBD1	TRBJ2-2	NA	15	CASSLVGQAAGELFF	TGTGCCAGCAGCTTAGTAGGACAGGCCGCCGGGGAGCTGTTTTTT
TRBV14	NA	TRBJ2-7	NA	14	CASSRGQLPYEQYF	TGTGCCAGCAGCCGGGGGCAACTACCCTACGAGCAGTACTTC
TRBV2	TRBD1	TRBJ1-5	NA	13	CASTGTVNQPQHF	TGTGCCAGCACCGGGACAGTCAATCAGCCCCAGCATTTT
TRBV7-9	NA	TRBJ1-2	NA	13	CASSPGMNYGYTF	TGTGCCAGCAGCCCGGGTATGAACTATGGCTACACCTTC
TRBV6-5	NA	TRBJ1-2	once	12	CASSTNSYGYTF	TGTGCCAGCAGTACCAACAGCTATGGCTACACCTTC
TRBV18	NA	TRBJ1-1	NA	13	CASSRGGASEAFF	TGTGCCAGCTCGCGCGGCGGGGCCTCTGAAGCTTTCTTT
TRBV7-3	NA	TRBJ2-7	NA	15	CASSLVGLESYEQYF	TGTGCCAGCAGCTTAGTCGGCCTAGAGTCCTACGAGCAGTACTTC
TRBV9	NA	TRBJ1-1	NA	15	CASSVGGAAVDRAFF	TGTGCCAGCAGCGTAGGGGGAGCCGCTGTTGATCGAGCTTTCTTT
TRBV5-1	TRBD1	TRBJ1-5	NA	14	CASSLGQGDQPQHF	TGCGCCAGCAGCCTCGGACAGGGGGACCAGCCCCAGCATTTT
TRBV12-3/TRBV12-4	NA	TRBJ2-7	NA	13	CASSNDRSYEQYF	TGTGCCAGCAGTAATGACAGGTCCTACGAGCAGTACTTC
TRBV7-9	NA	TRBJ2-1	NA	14	CASSPRGQWNEQFF	TGTGCCAGCAGCCCCCGTGGACAGTGGAATGAGCAGTTCTTC
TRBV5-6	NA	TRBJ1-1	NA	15	CASSLVGGENTEAFF	TGTGCCAGCAGCTTGGTTGGGGGGGAGAACACTGAAGCTTTCTTT
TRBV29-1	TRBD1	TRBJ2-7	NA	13	CSVLRTGGNEQYF	TGCAGCGTCCTGAGGACAGGGGGAAACGAGCAGTACTTC
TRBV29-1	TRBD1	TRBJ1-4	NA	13	CSAWDRGAEKLFF	TGCAGCGCCTGGGACAGGGGGGCCGAAAAACTGTTTTTT
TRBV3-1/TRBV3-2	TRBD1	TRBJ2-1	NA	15	CASSTTRTGDNEQFF	TGTGCCAGCAGCACTACCCGGACAGGGGACAATGAGCAGTTCTTC
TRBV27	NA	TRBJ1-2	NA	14	CASSLWSGNYGYTF	TGTGCCAGCAGTTTATGGTCAGGGAACTATGGCTACACCTTC
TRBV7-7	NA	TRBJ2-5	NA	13	CASSLVQQETQYF	TGTGCCAGCAGCTTAGTACAGCAAGAGACCCAGTACTTC
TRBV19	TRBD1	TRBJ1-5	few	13	CASSTTGDQPQHF	TGTGCCAGTAGTACAACAGGGGACCAGCCCCAGCATTTT
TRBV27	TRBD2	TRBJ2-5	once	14	CASSLGSGSETQYF	TGTGCCAGCAGTTTAGGAAGCGGGAGTGAGACCCAGTACTTC
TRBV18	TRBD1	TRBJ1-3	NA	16	CASSPRRGLSGNTIYF	TGTGCCAGCTCACCAAGAAGGGGGCTCTCTGGAAACACCATATATTTT
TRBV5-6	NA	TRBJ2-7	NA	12	CASGRSSYEQYF	TGTGCCAGCGGGCGCAGTTCCTACGAGCAGTACTTC
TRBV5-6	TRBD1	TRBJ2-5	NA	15	CASSLDRGNQETQYF	TGTGCCAGCAGCTTGGACAGGGGCAACCAAGAGACCCAGTACTTC
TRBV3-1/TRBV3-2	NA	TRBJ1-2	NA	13	CASSQDPVNGYTF	TGTGCCAGCAGCCAAGATCCAGTCAATGGCTACACCTTC
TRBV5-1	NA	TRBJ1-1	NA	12	CASSSQGTEAFF	TGCGCCAGCAGCTCCCAGGGGACTGAAGCTTTCTTT
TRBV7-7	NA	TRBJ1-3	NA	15	CASSLDLRAGNTIYF	TGTGCCAGCAGCTTAGATCTCCGAGCAGGAAACACCATATATTTT
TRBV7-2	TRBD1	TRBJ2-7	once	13	CASSQGQRYEQYF	TGTGCCAGCAGCCAGGGACAGCGCTACGAGCAGTACTTC
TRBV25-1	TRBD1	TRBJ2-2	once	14	CASRRQGNTGELFF	TGTGCCAGCAGAAGACAGGGGAACACCGGGGAGCTGTTTTTT
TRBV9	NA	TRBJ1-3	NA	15	CASSLTGLGGNTIYF	TGTGCCAGCAGCCTGACGGGGTTGGGTGGAAACACCATATATTTT
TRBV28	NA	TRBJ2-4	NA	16	CASSSHIQGFKNIQYF	TGTGCCAGCAGTTCCCACATCCAGGGTTTCAAAAACATTCAGTACTTC
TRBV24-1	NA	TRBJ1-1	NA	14	CATSARTGKTEAFF	TGTGCCACCAGTGCCAGAACAGGGAAGACTGAAGCTTTCTTT
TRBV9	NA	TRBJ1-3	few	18	CASSAVLGRGYSGNTIYF	TGTGCCAGCAGCGCGGTTCTGGGAAGGGGCTACTCTGGAAACACCATATATTTT
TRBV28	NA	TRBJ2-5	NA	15	CASSSTGLIGETQYF	TGTGCCAGCAGTTCTACAGGGTTGATTGGAGAGACCCAGTACTTC
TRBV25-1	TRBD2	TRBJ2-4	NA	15	CATPSGTSGSRIQYF	TGTGCCACCCCGTCCGGGACTAGCGGCAGTCGGATTCAGTACTTC
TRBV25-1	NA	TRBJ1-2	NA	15	CASSGWATDNYGYTF	TGTGCCAGCAGTGGTTGGGCGACGGATAACTATGGCTACACCTTC
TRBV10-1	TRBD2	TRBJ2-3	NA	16	CASSEYRSGGMDTQYF	TGCGCCAGCAGTGAGTACCGTAGCGGGGGCATGGATACGCAGTATTTT